This section outlines one T cell receptor beta chain sequence together with its context. The antigen this receptor binds is unknown. Base quality data are lacking; no much larger clone is found one base away. Interpreted using the paper, the time point label stands for: pre-sensitization, week 0. The sample's treatment or condition label is to be understood as: therapeutic diphenylcyclopropenone sensitization with weekly scalp DPC. Blood at each patch-test visit was drawn before the patch test was applied. Patients were considered eligible if aged 18 to 70, diagnosed with alopecia and deemed suitable for DPC therapy, and patients were excluded if pregnant. Unfractionated whole blood was collected in Tempus Blood RNA tubes, and total RNA was extracted from that blood. This record comes from a study of human T cells and chemical hapten exposure (dated by TCRdb to the early 2020s). At the level of the whole study: For sensitization, 2% DPC in acetone was applied to a roughly 2 cm by roughly 2 cm area of upper inner arm skin. Weekly therapeutic DPC doses were additionally applied to the scalp of patients throughout the approximately 25-week study period. Patch tests used Finn chambers with 0.01% DPC on the upper back, scored after 6 days by International Contact Dermatitis Research Group standards. Alopecia areata with under or over 50% scalp involvement, alopecia totalis and alopecia universalis were represented in the patient cohort, which was mostly female. Libraries were pooled for sequencing, and per-sample TCR yields varied mainly because of small differences in library volumes within the pool. This study followed changes in the peripheral blood TCR repertoire in vivo during primary and secondary sensitization of alopecia patients to the hapten diphenylcyclopropenone (DPC). Patient blood was sampled pre-sensitization (week 0) and at 2, 6 and about 24 weeks after DPC sensitization. Twenty-nine alopecia patients gave blood for TCR sequencing at one to four time points (pre-sensitization, 2, 6 and 24 weeks).

Relative to germline, V is missing 5 bases and J is missing 6 bases, with 7 bases of the junction outside any gene match. For CDR1 and CDR2, the germline V gene (reference sequence) lists SEHNR and FQNEAQ. The CDR3 spans 15 residues, from the cysteine through the phenylalanine. Only CDR3 DNA remains: 45 bases, in frame from the first base. Receptors were amplified or captured by RACE. TCRdb names NextSeq 500 as the instrument used. Library preparation attached unique molecular identifiers to individual cDNA molecules for quantitative, reproducible TCR counting. For every blood RNA sample, sequencing covered both the TCR alpha and TCR beta chains. As for the authors' bioinformatics: Samples had a median of approximately 93,000 TCRs, with a range from about 23,224 to 750,000. V, J and CDR3 annotation of the TCR reads was carried out using the Decombinator software suite. For PS versus PT1 abundance plots, all samples were subsampled to the same number of TCRs (28,000). Expanded TCRs were defined as absent before sensitization and observed at least eight times at the 2-week time point. Starting from the raw public reads, TCRdb applied fastp trimming at Q25, assembled clones with MiXCR and retained in-frame beta chains. Each entry merges the rows of one CDR3 protein and shows their most common DNA and genes. It is TCRdb's table, rather than the study itself, that gives the V and J calls and clone size. The sample contains roughly 81,000 distinct CDR3 sequences, 8.5% of them found a single time. Around 2.6% of the sample goes to the ten largest clones.

Paper-wide results and their limitations: The number of PT1 expanded TCRs positively correlated with patch test score, significant at thresholds 8, 16 and 32 but not 4. DPC sensitization did not change the number of TCRs with a frequency above 1 in 1000, and there was no evidence of changes in global repertoire structure. Repeated subsampling changed both the strength of the expansion versus patch-test correlation and the threshold at which the correlation became significant. Because every patient had alopecia, a presumed autoimmune disease, the patients' immune response might differ from that of healthy individuals. Significantly more large CDR3 similarity clusters were formed by expanded TCRs than by pre-sensitization or healthy control sets, consistent with antigen-driven responses.

The sequence links TRBV7-9 to TRBJ2-2, with TRBD2 matching 9 junction bases. This specimen consisted of whole blood, obtained in connection with sensitization to the hapten diphenylcyclopropenone (DPC). This receptor was obtained from a man between 40 and 49 years old with alopecia areata. Some clones in this sample may be carry-over from other donors' samples. In nucleotides, the sequence is TGTGCCAGCAGCGATAGCGGGAGCGGACCCGGGGAGCTGTTTTTT. It specifies CASSDSGSGPGELFF.